This record looks at one TCR beta chain sequence and its context. V shed 5 bases and J shed 7 bases, with 17 bases lying between them. The CDR3 spans 14 residues. Looked up from germline, CDR1 is SEHNR and CDR2 is FQNEAQ (reference sequence). The sample comes from a study of blood T cell repertoires in COVID-19. In the study overall: The United States, Italy and Spain supplied acute and convalescent COVID-19 samples. From T cells, B-cell-depleted T cells, or PBMCs came the material, which was cDNA or gDNA.

In the authors' methods: Reference gene primer amplification gave estimated nucleated cell counts. The protocol was immunoSEQ multiplex PCR, while the TCRdb copy is restricted to in-frame clones and leaves out a portion. D and trimming come from the DNA, and the V and J calls and clone size come from that table. The table lists tens of thousands of clones, nearly 90% of them singletons. The receptor's source is a man aged 55 to 70 with acute or convalescent COVID-19. Specimen: peripheral blood. This sequence joins TRBV7-9 and TRBJ1-1; the D gene is possibly TRBD1 (5 bases). CDR3 nucleotide sequence: TGTGCCAGCAGCCCCCAAGCCGACAGTTTTGAAGCTTTCTTT. Its protein product is CASSPQADSFEAFF. Variable domain in full (rest from reference TRBV7-9 and TRBJ1-1): DTGVSQNPRHKITKRGQNVTFRCDPISEHNRLYWYRQTLGQGPEFLTYFQNEAQLEKSRLLSDRFSAERPKGSFSTLEIQRTEQGDSAMYLCASSPQADSFEAFFGQGTRLTVV.